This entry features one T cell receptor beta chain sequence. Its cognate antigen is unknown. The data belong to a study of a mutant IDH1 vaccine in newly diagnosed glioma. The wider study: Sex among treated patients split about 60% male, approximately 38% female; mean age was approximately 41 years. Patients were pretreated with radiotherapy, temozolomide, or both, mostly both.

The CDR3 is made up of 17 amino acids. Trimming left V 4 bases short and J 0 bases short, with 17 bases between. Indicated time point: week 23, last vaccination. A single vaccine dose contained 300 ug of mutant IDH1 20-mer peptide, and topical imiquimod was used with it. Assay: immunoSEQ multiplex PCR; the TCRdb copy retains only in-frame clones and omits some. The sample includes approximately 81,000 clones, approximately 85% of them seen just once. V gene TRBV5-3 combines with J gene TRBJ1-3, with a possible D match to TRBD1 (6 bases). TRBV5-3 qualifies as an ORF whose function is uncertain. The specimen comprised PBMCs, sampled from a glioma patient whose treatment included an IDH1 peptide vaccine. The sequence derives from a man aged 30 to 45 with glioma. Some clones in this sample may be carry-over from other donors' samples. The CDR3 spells CARSLAMRGSSGNTIYF. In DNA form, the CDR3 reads TGTGCCAGAAGCCTGGCCATGAGGGGGAGCTCTGGAAACACCATATATTTT.